The 25 T cell receptor beta chains listed next were all sequenced from one sample in a study of blood T cell repertoires in COVID-19. Only in-frame clones appear in the TCRdb table, and some are missing; sequencing was by immunoSEQ multiplex PCR. The data show tens of thousands of clones, 70% to 90% seen once. Sample: peripheral blood. The receptors originated from a woman of 80 years or more with active or convalescent COVID-19.

This sequence joins TRBV28 and TRBJ2-4, with TRBD1 as a possible D gene (6 bases). Trimming removed 4 bases from V and 9 bases from J, with 19 bases in between. Germline CDR1 reads MDHEN; CDR2 reads SYDVKM. This CDR3 region has 15 residues. The CDR3 protein is CASSSGQFSSGIQYF. DNA for the CDR3: TGTGCCAGCAGTTCCGGACAGTTCTCGTCCGGCATTCAGTACTTC. Drawing the rest from reference TRBV28 and TRBJ2-4, the complete variable domain is DVKVTQSSRYLVKRTGEKVFLECVQDMDHENMFWYRQDPGLGLRLIYFSYDVKMKEKGDIPEGYSVSREKKERFSLILESASTNQTSMYLCASSSGQFSSGIQYFGAGTRLSVL.

This chain joins TRBV6-4 and TRBJ1-1, with 7 bases identical to TRBD1. V shed 6 bases and J 1 base; nucleotides not matched to a gene: 5. The V gene's germline CDR1 is MRHNA and CDR2 SNTAGT. The CDR3 covers 14 residues. DNA for the CDR3: TGTGCCAGCAGAGTACAGGGGACGAACACTGAAGCTTTCTTT. Its translation: CASRVQGTNTEAFF.

CDR3 sequence: CASSQDRGQGGNTIYF. Here the CDR3 DNA reads TGTGCCAGCAGCCAAGATCGTGGACAGGGGGGAAACACCATATATTTT. J is TRBJ1-3 and V is TRBV3-1 (or the pseudogene TRBV3-2); 9 positions agree with TRBD1. V was clipped by 0 bases and J by 4 bases; unmatched bases: 4. Germline values: CDR1 LGHDT, CDR2 YNNKEL (reference sequence). The CDR3 extends over 16 amino acids.

The chain has TRBV7-2 and TRBJ1-1; TRBD1 aligns across 7 bases. The germline gives CDR1 SGHTA, CDR2 FQGNSA. The CDR3 spans 14 residues. Germline trimming cut 1 base from V and 11 bases from J; bases unmatched to any gene: 10. The CDR3 spells CASSLEKQGLWAFF. The CDR3 DNA sequence: TGTGCCAGCAGCTTAGAAAAACAGGGGTTGTGGGCTTTCTTT.

This clone was observed a few times. The rearrangement joins TRBV11-3 to TRBJ2-1; maybe TRBD2 (6 bases). The germline V and J ends were trimmed by 5 bases and 1 base, with 9 bases remaining between them. Germline lookup yields CDR1 SGHNT and CDR2 YENEEA. The CDR3 is 14 residues long. The CDR3 here is CASSLGGSYNEQFF. CDR3 coding DNA: TGTGCCAGCAGCCTAGGAGGGTCCTACAATGAGCAGTTCTTC.

The chain is built from TRBV3-1 (or the pseudogene TRBV3-2) and TRBJ1-2; 10 nucleotides align to TRBD1. With 3 bases clipped from V and 6 bases from J, the junction kept 4 bases outside the gene matches. The CDR3 totals 14 residues. CDR1 is LGHDT, CDR2 YNNKEL, per germline (reference sequence). The CDR3 protein is CASSHLGQGHGYTF. For the CDR3, the DNA is TGTGCCAGCAGCCACCTGGGACAGGGGCATGGCTACACCTTC.

This clone was observed once. The chain recombines TRBV2 with TRBJ2-7; tentatively, D is TRBD2 (5 bases). Germline V lookup: CDR1 SNHLY, CDR2 FYNNEI. The ends were cut back, 11 bases at V and 0 bases at J, with 17 bases in the middle. CDR3 length: 14 residues. The CDR3 bases are TGTGCCGGCAAAATCGACTATACCTCCTACGAGCAGTACTTC. Translation gives CAGKIDYTSYEQYF.

The genes are TRBV6-5 and TRBJ1-4, with 8 bases aligning to TRBD1. The CDR3 length is 14 residues. Losses at the gene ends were 6 bases for V and 7 bases for J; bases not matched to a gene: 7. The germline V gene has CDR1 MNHEY and CDR2 SVGAGI. The DNA for the CDR3 is TGTGCCAGCAGCGTGGACAGGGTTGTTGAAAAACTGTTTTTT. It yields the protein CASSVDRVVEKLFF.

This chain joins TRBV5-1 and TRBJ1-4; D remains unclear. Trimming stripped 2 bases from V and 5 bases from J, with 10 bases between. Germline V gene sequence: CDR1 SGHRS, CDR2 YFSETQ. This CDR3 has 14 residues. The CDR3 bases are TGCGCCAGCAGCTTAGGACTGTCAAATGAAAAACTGTTTTTT. This sequence encodes CASSLGLSNEKLFF. The entire variable domain, with the rest obtained from reference TRBV5-1 and TRBJ1-4, is as follows: KAGVTQTPRYLIKTRGQQVTLSCSPISGHRSVSWYQQTPGQGLQFLFEYFSETQRNKGNFPGRFSGRQFSNSRSEMNVSTLELGDSALYLCASSLGLSNEKLFFGSGTQLSVL.

The genes are TRBV14 and TRBJ1-2, with 9 bases fitting TRBD1. This CDR3 is 15 amino acids long. V gave up 1 base and J gave up 4 bases; unmatched junction bases: 4. CDR1 is SGHDN and CDR2 is FVKESK in the germline V gene. CDR3 coding DNA: TGTGCCAGCAGCCAAGCCGGGACAGGGTCCTATGGCTACACCTTC. It codes for CASSQAGTGSYGYTF.

The V gene is TRBV7-9, the J gene TRBJ1-1; weak D call: TRBD1 (6 bases). The CDR3 is 14 amino acids. CDR1 is SEHNR, CDR2 FQNEAQ, per germline (reference sequence). The germline V and J ends were trimmed by 2 bases and 4 bases, with 11 bases remaining between them. CDR3 nucleotides: TGTGCCAGCAGCTTACTGGGGGCGGGCACTGAAGCTTTCTTT. Its protein is CASSLLGAGTEAFF.

This chain joins TRBV11-2 and TRBJ1-3; D ambiguous. Germline V gene data show CDR1 as SGHAT and CDR2 as FQNNGV. The CDR3 has 15 amino acids. Trimming took off 1 base at V and 9 bases at J, with 16 bases between the two ends. CDR3 sequence reads: CASSLVKGGKSTIYF. CDR3 DNA sequence: TGTGCCAGCAGCTTAGTAAAGGGAGGAAAAAGCACCATATATTTT.

The chain uses TRBV5-6 and TRBJ1-6; 9 nucleotides match TRBD1. CDR3 length equals 15 residues. V shed 4 bases and J 7 bases; nucleotides not matched to a gene: 6. Germline V CDR1 and CDR2: SGHDT, YYEEEE. In DNA, the CDR3 is TGTGCCAGCAGCCAGCCGGGACAGGGCAATTCACCCCTCCACTTT. Protein: CASSQPGQGNSPLHF.

The V and J genes are TRBV6-5 and TRBJ2-5; maybe TRBD2 (6 bases). The V end lost 2 bases, the J end lost 5 bases, and 15 bases lay between the germline ends. The germline V gene has CDR1 MNHEY and CDR2 SVGAGI. The CDR3 runs to 15 residues. The CDR3 DNA follows: TGTGCCAGCAGTTACGGAGGGGCCTATGGGGAGACCCAGTACTTC. Amino acids: CASSYGGAYGETQYF.

This sequence joins TRBV28 and TRBJ1-5, with D perhaps TRBD1 (6 bases). There are 13 residues in the CDR3. Germline values: CDR1 MDHEN, CDR2 SYDVKM. V was trimmed by 5 bases and J by 7 bases, leaving 12 bases between them. DNA for the CDR3: TGTGCCAGCAGTCGCAGGGGAAGACAGCCCCAGCATTTT. Its protein is CASSRRGRQPQHF.

This clone was detected once. The rearrangement joins TRBV27 to TRBJ2-2; a weak D match, TRBD2 (7 bases). The CDR3 is 15 residues long. Germline-derived CDR1 and CDR2 are MNHEY and SMNVEV (reference sequence). Trimming left V 0 bases short and J 9 bases short, with 14 bases between. The CDR3 protein is CASSLSQGRDRELFF. The DNA for the CDR3 is TGTGCCAGCAGTTTATCGCAGGGGAGGGACCGGGAGCTGTTTTTT.

This chain uses TRBV5-3 with TRBJ1-1; 12 nucleotides line up with TRBD1. TRBV5-3 counts as an open reading frame of uncertain function. The J segment lost 10 bases and the V segment lost 4 bases, leaving 11 bases of the junction unmatched. The CDR3 is 15 amino acids. CDR3 nucleotide sequence: TGTGCCAGAAGCACTTCTGGGACAGGGGGCTTTGGAGCTTTCTTT. Translated: CARSTSGTGGFGAFF.

V gene TRBV18 combines with J gene TRBJ2-6; D is perhaps TRBD1 (6 bases). The CDR3 spans 18 residues. CDR1 is KGHSH and CDR2 is LQKENI in the germline V gene. V lost 3 bases, J lost 0 bases, and 15 bases lay in between. CDR3 amino acids: CASSPIGQIGSGANVLTF. DNA of the CDR3: TGTGCCAGCTCACCGATAGGACAGATTGGCTCTGGGGCCAACGTCCTGACTTTC.

The chain recombines TRBV12-2 with TRBJ2-1; the table's TRBD2 call for D was not verified on the DNA. TRBV12-2 is a documented pseudogene. The CDR3 length is 18 residues. The CDR3 coding sequence is TGTGCAAGTCGCCGACTTCCAATAGCGGGAGTTCAGGCGGATGAGCAGTTCTTC. Translation: CASRRLPIAGVQADEQFF.

The genes are TRBV27 and TRBJ2-1; the match to TRBD2 covers 10 bases. Germline CDR1 reads MNHEY; CDR2 reads SMNVEV (reference sequence). V shed 0 bases, J shed 8 bases, and the junction held 10 bases outside the gene matches. The CDR3 is 17 residues long. CDR3 nucleotide sequence: TGTGCCAGCAGTTTATCGAGGGAACTAGCGGGAATCTATGAGCAGTTCTTC. Protein sequence: CASSLSRELAGIYEQFF.

This clone was picked up a small number of times. The chain is built from TRBV6-2 or TRBV6-3 and TRBJ1-5; D unclear. Deletions cut 1 base from V and 3 bases from J, with 7 bases between. The CDR3 totals 14 residues. Germline V gene data show CDR1 as MNHEY and CDR2 as SVGEGT. The chain's CDR3 is CASSYYFFNQPQHF. The CDR3 DNA is TGTGCCAGCAGTTACTACTTCTTCAATCAGCCCCAGCATTTT.

This clone was picked up one time. The chain carries TRBV3-1 (or the pseudogene TRBV3-2) and TRBJ2-7; D uncertain. Germline V lookup: CDR1 LGHDT, CDR2 YNNKEL (reference sequence). V lost 3 bases to trimming and J lost 0 bases, with 3 bases between them. CDR3 length: 12 amino acids. The CDR3 sequence: CASSHNSYEQYF. The CDR3 coding sequence is TGTGCCAGCAGCCATAACTCCTACGAGCAGTACTTC.

This sequence joins TRBV10-3 and TRBJ2-7; D might be TRBD1 (5 bases). The CDR3 has 14 residues. Trimming pared 2 bases from V and 5 bases from J, leaving 13 bases between. CDR1 and CDR2 (germline): ENHRY, SYGVKD. In DNA, the CDR3 is TGTGCCATCAGTGAGAGGCAGGGTTGGGACGAGCAGTACTTC. Protein product: CAISERQGWDEQYF.

V is TRBV6-2 or TRBV6-3 and J is TRBJ2-6, with a possible D match to TRBD2 (5 bases). V dropped 2 bases and J dropped 0 bases, with 14 bases sitting between them. The CDR3 is made up of 18 amino acids. Germline values: CDR1 MNHEY, CDR2 SVGEGT. CDR3: CASSYLSGEYSGANVLTF. The DNA of the CDR3 is TGTGCCAGCAGTTACCTGAGCGGAGAATACTCTGGGGCCAACGTCCTGACTTTC.

The J gene is TRBJ1-2, the V gene TRBV19; D call uncertain. The CDR3 contains 13 residues. Germline-derived CDR1 and CDR2 are LNHDA and SQIVND (reference sequence). Trimming shortened V by 4 bases and J by 3 bases, and 9 bases separated the two germline ends. The CDR3 spells CASSSGLHYGYTF. CDR3 DNA: TGTGCCAGTAGTAGCGGACTGCACTATGGCTACACCTTC.